A selection of T cell receptor beta chains follows, all from one sample in a study of memory CD4+ T cells and cytomegalovirus serostatus. Measured with immunoSEQ multiplex PCR; TCRdb has only the in-frame clones, and not every one. This sample has tens of thousands of clones, with 75% to 90% found just once. Input material: memory CD4+ T cells from blood. The receptors shown here come from an adult in good health and CMV-seronegative. Each CDR3 is given with its conserved first and last residue. The D gene is left open where the match is weak. Size is stated for part of the rows, as once, few or many counts, or as a class when the clone is expanded.

clone_size j_call v_call d_call cdr3_nt cdr3_aa
. TRBJ2-1 TRBV5-1 . TGCGCCAGCAGCTCCGGCGGCAGGGGTGAGCAGTTCTTC CASSSGGRGEQFF
. TRBJ1-6 TRBV10-3 TRBD1 TGTGCCATCCGGCGAGACCGGGCGACAGGGGACAATTCACCCCTCCACTTT CAIRRDRATGDNSPLHF
. TRBJ2-1 TRBV7-9 TRBD2 TGTGCCAGCAGCTTAGGAGGCGGGAGGGCACACAATGAGCAGTTCTTC CASSLGGGRAHNEQFF
. TRBJ2-1 TRBV28 . TGTGCCAGCAGCGGGACCCTGAGGGATGAGCAGTTCTTC CASSGTLRDEQFF
. TRBJ2-3 TRBV19 TRBD1 TGTGCCAGTAGTATAGGGAGGACAGGGGCAGATACGCAGTATTTT CASSIGRTGADTQYF
. TRBJ2-3 TRBV9 . TGTGCCAGCAGCGTAGGGGCGGAGGGCACAGATACGCAGTATTTT CASSVGAEGTDTQYF
. TRBJ1-1 TRBV6-1 . TGTGCCAGCAGCATGCGACAGATGAACACTGAAGCTTTCTTT CASSMRQMNTEAFF
. TRBJ2-3 TRBV15 . TGTGCCACCAGCAGAGGCTCGGGAGTTAAAGATACGCAGTATTTT CATSRGSGVKDTQYF
. TRBJ2-5 TRBV6-1 TRBD2 TGTGCCAGCAGTGAAAGGTTCTGGCGGGAGAGAGAGACCCAGTACTTC CASSERFWRERETQYF
medium-sized TRBJ1-3 TRBV5-1 . TGCGCCAGCAGCTCCAGTTTCTCAGGGGCGGTTGGAAACACCATATATTTT CASSSSFSGAVGNTIYF
. TRBJ2-3 TRBV5-1 . TGCGCCAGCAGATATTCGGGGACCAACACAGATACGCAGTATTTT CASRYSGTNTDTQYF
. TRBJ1-5 TRBV7-3 TRBD1 TGTGCCAGCAGCCGGGACAGGGGGCAGCCCCAGCATTTT CASSRDRGQPQHF
. TRBJ1-6 TRBV29-1 . TGCAGCGCCCTTGGGAGGTCCTATAATTCACCCCTCCACTTT CSALGRSYNSPLHF
. TRBJ2-1 TRBV11-1 TRBD2 TGTGCCAGCAGCACCCGGGCGGGAGGGGACTCCTACAATGAGCAGTTCTTC CASSTRAGGDSYNEQFF
. TRBJ2-1 TRBV10-2 TRBD2 TGCGCCAGCAGTGGTTTCCTCTCGGCGGGGGGTTACAATGAGCAGTTCTTC CASSGFLSAGGYNEQFF
. TRBJ2-7 TRBV11-2 TRBD2 TGTGCCAGCAGCTTAAAAGCGGGAGGTTCGCACGAGCAGTACTTC CASSLKAGGSHEQYF
few TRBJ1-1 TRBV5-1 . TGCGCCAGCAGCGCGGTACACAACACTGAAGCTTTCTTT CASSAVHNTEAFF
. TRBJ2-5 TRBV10-3 . TGTGCCATCGGGGTCCAAGAGACCCAGTACTTC CAIGVQETQYF
. TRBJ2-7 TRBV21-1 . TGTGCCAGCAGCAAAGGTCACCGCTGGACCGCTTGGTGCGAGCAGTACTTC CASSKGHRWTAWCEQYF
once TRBJ2-5 TRBV19 . TGTGCCAGTACTTCCTGGGGTGGGCGAGAGACCCAGTACTTC CASTSWGGRETQYF
. TRBJ2-7 TRBV7-2 . TGTGCCAGCAGCTTAACCGGGGGTAGCGGTTACGAGCAGTACTTC CASSLTGGSGYEQYF
. TRBJ1-3 TRBV29-1 . TGCAGCGTTGAAGTGGGGGCACCCCGAAACACCATATATTTT CSVEVGAPRNTIYF